A selection of T cell receptor beta chains follows, all from one sample in a study of blood T cells in healthy people across ages. Via MiXCR, TCRdb re-called the 5' RACE reads, giving one row per CDR3 protein. The data contain 1 million or so distinct CDR3 sequences, 40% to 50% of them singletons. Material: blood. These receptor sequences come from a woman aged 55-70 years in good health. The CDR3 runs from the conserved cysteine through the conserved F or W. A D gene is named only where the DNA matches it firmly. Only some rows state a clone size, as once, few, many or a class for expanded clones.

V gene	clone size	D gene	J gene	CDR3 protein	CDR3 DNA
TRBV4-3	NA	TRBD2	TRBJ2-1	CASSQDPPSGQRLYNEQFF	TGCGCCAGCAGCCAAGATCCGCCTAGCGGGCAACGATTATACAATGAGCAGTTCTTC
TRBV6-2/TRBV6-3	NA	NA	TRBJ2-6	CASTQQGTGANVLTF	TGTGCCAGCACCCAACAGGGTACTGGGGCCAACGTCCTGACTTTC
TRBV6-2/TRBV6-3	once	TRBD1	TRBJ1-1	CAIQQGLTEAFF	TGTGCCATACAACAGGGGTTGACTGAAGCTTTCTTT
TRBV15	NA	NA	TRBJ2-7	CATSQSGHRGTYEQYF	TGTGCCACCAGTCAATCGGGACATCGGGGGACCTACGAGCAGTACTTC
TRBV20-1	NA	NA	TRBJ1-6	CSARDTYNSPLHF	TGCAGTGCTAGAGACACCTACAATTCACCCCTCCACTTT
TRBV7-9	NA	NA	TRBJ2-3	CASSLGTPARDTQYF	TGTGCCAGCAGCTTGGGGACTCCGGCGAGGGATACGCAGTATTTT
TRBV6-5	NA	NA	TRBJ2-7	CASAPGTIYEQYF	TGTGCCAGCGCGCCAGGGACAATCTACGAGCAGTACTTC
TRBV6-4	NA	TRBD2	TRBJ2-7	CASGEREGTYNEQYF	TGTGCCAGCGGGGAGCGGGAGGGAACCTACAATGAGCAGTACTTC
TRBV5-1	NA	TRBD1	TRBJ2-1	CASSLSREFSGQVKHEQFF	TGCGCCAGCAGCTTATCACGTGAATTTTCGGGACAGGTCAAGCATGAGCAGTTCTTC
TRBV27	few	NA	TRBJ1-6	CASSLSSGYSSPLHF	TGTGCCAGCAGTTTATCATCCGGGTATAGTTCACCCCTCCACTTT
TRBV6-1	few	NA	TRBJ2-3	CASKQGTDTQYF	TGTGCCAGCAAACAGGGTACAGATACGCAGTATTTT
TRBV4-1	NA	NA	TRBJ2-5	CASSQLARQETQYF	TGCGCCAGCAGCCAATTAGCCCGACAAGAGACCCAGTACTTC
TRBV9	NA	TRBD2	TRBJ2-1	CASSASGSPHNEQFF	TGTGCCAGCAGCGCTAGCGGGAGCCCCCACAATGAGCAGTTCTTC
TRBV7-9	NA	NA	TRBJ1-6	CASSLGRDNSPLHF	TGTGCCAGCAGCTTAGGACGGGATAATTCACCCCTCCACTTT
TRBV12-3/TRBV12-4	NA	NA	TRBJ1-4	CASSAELSNEKLFF	TGTGCCAGCAGTGCGGAACTCAGTAATGAAAAACTGTTTTTT
TRBV27	many	NA	TRBJ2-7	CASSFGVTYEQYF	TGCGCCAGCAGCTTTGGGGTTACCTACGAGCAGTACTTC
TRBV7-2	NA	NA	TRBJ2-1	CASSLAYDSYNEQFF	TGTGCCAGCAGCTTAGCGTACGACTCCTACAATGAGCAGTTCTTC
TRBV28	NA	NA	TRBJ2-7	CASSQPPSYEQYF	TGTGCCAGCAGCCAGCCCCCCAGCTACGAGCAGTACTTC
TRBV5-1	NA	NA	TRBJ2-3	CASEKGTLLGTDTQYF	TGCGCCAGCGAAAAGGGGACCCTGCTGGGCACAGATACGCAGTATTTT
TRBV10-3	NA	NA	TRBJ2-1	CAIGGLYNEQFF	TGTGCCATCGGGGGTCTCTACAATGAGCAGTTCTTC
TRBV20-1	NA	TRBD2	TRBJ2-1	CSAVTTGTRGVGYNEQFF	TGCAGTGCTGTCACGACCGGGACTAGAGGGGTGGGGTACAATGAGCAGTTCTTC
TRBV29-1	once	TRBD2	TRBJ2-1	CSVGPNTSGRPKSGNEQFF	TGCAGCGTTGGCCCTAACACTAGCGGGAGGCCAAAATCCGGCAATGAGCAGTTCTTC
TRBV27	NA	TRBD2	TRBJ2-1	CASSFRGSGTYNEQFF	TGTGCCAGCAGTTTTCGAGGTAGCGGGACCTACAATGAGCAGTTCTTC
TRBV5-1	few	NA	TRBJ2-1	CASSSSRLGEQFF	TGCGCCAGCAGCTCTAGCAGGCTCGGTGAGCAGTTCTTC
TRBV6-5	once	TRBD1	TRBJ2-3	CASSPKGAFSTDTQYF	TGTGCCAGCAGTCCAAAGGGGGCGTTTTCCACAGATACGCAGTATTTT
TRBV12-3/TRBV12-4	many	TRBD1	TRBJ2-7	CASRTGGEQYF	TGTGCCAGCAGGACAGGGGGCGAGCAGTACTTC
TRBV10-2	NA	NA	TRBJ2-3	CASSERVGTQYF	TGCGCCAGCAGTGAGCGGGTTGGTACGCAGTATTTT
TRBV20-1	few	NA	TRBJ2-3	CSAVERLTDTQYF	TGCAGTGCCGTGGAGCGTCTCACAGATACGCAGTATTTT
TRBV12-3/TRBV12-4	NA	TRBD2	TRBJ2-5	CASSFLGAGGPQYF	TGTGCCAGCAGTTTCCTGGGGGCGGGAGGGCCCCAGTACTTC
TRBV7-9	NA	NA	TRBJ2-1	CASSPRNREDEQFF	TGTGCCAGCAGCCCGCGGAACAGGGAGGATGAGCAGTTCTTC
TRBV2	NA	TRBD1	TRBJ1-2	CASRTGLSGYTF	TGTGCCAGCAGGACAGGGTTATCGGGCTACACCTTC
TRBV2	NA	NA	TRBJ1-4	CASRVDRYNEKLFF	TGTGCCAGCAGAGTCGACAGGTATAATGAAAAACTGTTTTTT
TRBV20-1	many	TRBD2	TRBJ2-1	CSARSVAGLAGGAYNEQFF	TGCAGTGCTAGGAGCGTCGCGGGTCTAGCGGGAGGGGCCTACAATGAGCAGTTCTTC
TRBV7-3	NA	NA	TRBJ2-1	CASSYQRASSYNEQFF	TGTGCCAGCAGCTACCAGCGGGCGAGCTCCTACAATGAGCAGTTCTTC
TRBV2	NA	TRBD1	TRBJ2-5	CASSGDRGQETQYF	TGTGCCAGCAGTGGGGACAGGGGGCAAGAGACCCAGTACTTC
TRBV20-1	NA	TRBD2	TRBJ2-3	CSAVAGGSYTQYF	TGCAGTGCTGTAGCGGGAGGCAGTTATACGCAGTATTTT
TRBV12-3/TRBV12-4	NA	TRBD1	TRBJ2-5	CASPSPGQGLETQYF	TGTGCCAGCCCCTCCCCGGGACAGGGGTTAGAGACCCAGTACTTC
TRBV5-1	few	TRBD1	TRBJ2-5	CASSIKTGFQETQYF	TGCGCCAGCAGCATCAAGACAGGGTTCCAAGAGACCCAGTACTTC
TRBV7-9	NA	NA	TRBJ2-5	CASSLGDPPYNEQYF	TGTGCCAGCAGCTTAGGTGATCCCCCCTACAATGAGCAGTACTTC
TRBV20-1	few	TRBD2	TRBJ2-1	CSASMPGLAGRSEQFF	TGCAGTGCTAGCATGCCGGGACTAGCGGGGAGGAGTGAGCAGTTCTTC
TRBV27	few	TRBD1	TRBJ2-7	CASSRGPPGYEQYF	TGTGCCAGCAGCAGGGGGCCTCCGGGGTACGAGCAGTACTTC
TRBV29-1	NA	NA	TRBJ2-1	CSARDRRSYNEQFF	TGCAGCGCCCGAGACAGGCGCTCCTACAATGAGCAGTTCTTC
TRBV20-1	once	TRBD2	TRBJ2-1	CSARSGLAGYNEQFF	TGCAGTGCTAGAAGTGGACTAGCAGGTTACAATGAGCAGTTCTTC
TRBV5-1	NA	NA	TRBJ1-6	CASRSSPQGTGSPLHF	TGCGCCAGCAGATCTTCTCCACAGGGAACGGGCTCACCCCTCCACTTT
TRBV27	NA	NA	TRBJ2-1	CASSLMGRGNEQFF	TGTGCCAGCAGTTTAATGGGGCGGGGTAATGAGCAGTTCTTC
TRBV6-2/TRBV6-3	NA	TRBD1	TRBJ2-7	CASSFDRGPYEQYF	TGTGCCAGCAGTTTTGACAGGGGCCCCTACGAGCAGTACTTC
TRBV5-1	few	NA	TRBJ2-2	CASSSVGSPQSGELFF	TGCGCCAGCAGCTCCGTTGGGTCCCCCCAGTCCGGGGAGCTGTTTTTT
TRBV27	NA	NA	TRBJ2-5	CASSSQGGRKETQYF	TGTGCCAGCAGTTCCCAGGGGGGGAGAAAAGAGACCCAGTACTTC
TRBV29-1	few	NA	TRBJ1-1	CSAADGAIKAFF	TGCAGCGCCGCGGATGGGGCGATCAAAGCTTTCTTT
TRBV27	NA	NA	TRBJ2-3	CASRGVGGRTDTQYF	TGTGCCAGCAGGGGGGTCGGGGGGCGCACAGATACGCAGTATTTT
TRBV11-2	NA	NA	TRBJ2-4	CASSLFLSNSYNEQYF	TGTGCCAGCAGCTTATTTCTTAGCAACTCCTACAATGAGCAGTACTTC